This passage covers 11 T cell receptor beta chains from one sample sequenced in a study of blood T cell repertoires in COVID-19. Some clones are missing from TCRdb's copy, which holds only in-frame ones; the method was immunoSEQ multiplex PCR. The sample consists of around 150,000 clones, 75% to 90% of them appearing once. What was sequenced was PBMCs or T cells enriched from blood (not recorded which). All receptors derive from a woman aged 60-75 years who had recovered from COVID-19.

The chain employs TRBV19 and TRBJ1-2; D ambiguous. The CDR3 is 12 residues long. The ends were cut back, 5 bases at V and 4 bases at J, with 8 bases in the middle. Germline CDR1 LNHDA, CDR2 SQIVND (reference sequence). The CDR3 sequence: CASSFDTYGYTF. For the CDR3, the DNA is TGTGCCAGTAGTTTCGACACCTATGGCTACACCTTC.

The CDR3 reads CSVSGGFRETQYF. The CDR3 region has the DNA TGCAGCGTCAGCGGGGGGTTCCGAGAGACCCAGTACTTC. V is TRBV29-1 and J is TRBJ2-5; 9 nucleotides agree with TRBD2. This CDR3 region has 13 residues. Looked up from germline, CDR1 is SQVTM and CDR2 is ANQGSEA. Unmatched junction bases numbered 6, after V lost 6 bases and J lost 4 bases.

CDR3 residues: CASSVSGEPTDTQYF. The CDR3 DNA reads as TGTGCCAGCAGCGTATCGGGGGAGCCCACAGATACGCAGTATTTT. The chain carries TRBV9 and TRBJ2-3; D possibly corresponds to TRBD2 (6 bases). The germline CDR1 and CDR2 sequences are SGDLS and YYNGEE. There are 15 residues in the CDR3. V lost 1 base and J 2 bases, leaving 11 bases between the germline ends.

The V and J genes are TRBV5-5 and TRBJ2-5; 9 bases align to TRBD2. Germline V gene data show CDR1 as SGHKS and CDR2 as YYEKEE (reference sequence). This CDR3 spans 17 amino acids. Germline trimming cut 4 bases from V and 1 base from J; bases unmatched to any gene: 11. Written as DNA, the CDR3 is TGTGCCAGCAGCGGCGGTGTCGGCGGGGGGGCCCAAGAGACCCAGTACTTC. It is translated as CASSGGVGGGAQETQYF.

The chain links TRBV2 to TRBJ1-3; TRBD1 matches at 9 bases. V lost 4 bases and J lost 3; bases outside the gene matches: 7. Per the germline V gene, CDR1 is SNHLY and CDR2 is FYNNEI. The CDR3 is 16 amino acids. CDR3 nucleotides: TGTGCCAGCAGTGGAGGGACAGGGATTTTTGGAAACACCATATATTTT. Translating it yields CASSGGTGIFGNTIYF.

The chain employs TRBV5-1 and TRBJ1-5; 7 nucleotides agree with TRBD1. Germline V lookup: CDR1 SGHRS, CDR2 YFSETQ. The ends lost 3 bases at V and 7 bases at J; junction bases unmatched: 10. The CDR3 extends over 15 amino acids. The CDR3 is CASSSTGAGGQPQHF. The CDR3 DNA reads as TGCGCCAGCAGCTCAACAGGGGCTGGAGGCCAGCCCCAGCATTTT.

The chain is built from TRBV21-1 and TRBJ1-2; TRBD1, the table's D call, lacks a check against the DNA. TRBV21-1 has pseudogene status. The CDR3 totals 15 residues. The CDR3, as DNA: TGTGCCAGCAGCAGGGCAGGGGCTTATGGCTATGGCTACACCTTC. As protein: CASSRAGAYGYGYTF.

The chain carries TRBV5-1 and TRBJ2-3; D is unclear. Trimming removed 0 bases at V and 2 bases at J, with 7 bases between. Germline V gives CDR1 SGHRS, CDR2 YFSETQ. The CDR3 has 14 residues. The CDR3 loop is CASSLARATDTQYF. In nucleotides, the CDR3 is TGCGCCAGCAGCTTGGCGCGCGCCACAGATACGCAGTATTTT.

This clone was observed at least ten times. J is TRBJ2-1 and V is TRBV18; 11 bases map to TRBD2. CDR1 is KGHSH, CDR2 LQKENI, per germline. The V and J ends lost 6 bases and 5 bases, in that order; junction bases with no gene match: 3. The length of the CDR3 is 14 residues. CDR3 amino acids: CASSPSGGNNEQFF. The CDR3 DNA reads TGTGCCAGCTCGCCTAGCGGGGGGAACAATGAGCAGTTCTTC.

This clone was picked up one time. V usage is TRBV4-1 and J usage is TRBJ1-5; D might be TRBD1 (5 bases). V lost 1 base to trimming and J lost 0 bases, with 13 bases between them. This CDR3 comprises 17 residues. Germline V gene data show CDR1 as MGHRA and CDR2 as YSYEKL. In DNA, the CDR3 is TGCGCCAGCAGCCAAGGCGGACGGGGGTATAGCAATCAGCCCCAGCATTTT. This encodes CASSQGGRGYSNQPQHF.

In this sample, this clone turned up a few times. This chain uses TRBV10-3 with TRBJ2-2; 10 positions agree with TRBD2. This CDR3 contains 20 residues. Germline values: CDR1 ENHRY, CDR2 SYGVKD. Germline trimming cut 0 bases from V and 6 bases from J; bases unmatched to any gene: 16. The CDR3 DNA sequence: TGTGCCATCAGTGAGTCGAGCGGGGGGGCCTCTTTGTTAATCGCCGGGGAGCTGTTTTTT. Residues: CAISESSGGASLLIAGELFF.